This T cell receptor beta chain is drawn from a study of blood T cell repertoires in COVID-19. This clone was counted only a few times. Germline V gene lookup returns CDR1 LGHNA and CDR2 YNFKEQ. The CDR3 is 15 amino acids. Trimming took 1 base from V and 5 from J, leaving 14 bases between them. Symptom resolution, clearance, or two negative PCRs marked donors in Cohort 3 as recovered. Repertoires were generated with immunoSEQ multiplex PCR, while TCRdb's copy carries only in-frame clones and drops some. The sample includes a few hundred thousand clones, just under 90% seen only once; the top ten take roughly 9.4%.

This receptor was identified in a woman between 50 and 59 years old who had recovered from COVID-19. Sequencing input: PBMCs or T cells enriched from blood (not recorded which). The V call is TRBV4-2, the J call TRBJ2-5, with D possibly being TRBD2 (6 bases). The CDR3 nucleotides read TGTGCCAGCAGCCAAGGAACGGGGACTGGGGAGACCCAGTACTTC. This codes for CASSQGTGTGETQYF.